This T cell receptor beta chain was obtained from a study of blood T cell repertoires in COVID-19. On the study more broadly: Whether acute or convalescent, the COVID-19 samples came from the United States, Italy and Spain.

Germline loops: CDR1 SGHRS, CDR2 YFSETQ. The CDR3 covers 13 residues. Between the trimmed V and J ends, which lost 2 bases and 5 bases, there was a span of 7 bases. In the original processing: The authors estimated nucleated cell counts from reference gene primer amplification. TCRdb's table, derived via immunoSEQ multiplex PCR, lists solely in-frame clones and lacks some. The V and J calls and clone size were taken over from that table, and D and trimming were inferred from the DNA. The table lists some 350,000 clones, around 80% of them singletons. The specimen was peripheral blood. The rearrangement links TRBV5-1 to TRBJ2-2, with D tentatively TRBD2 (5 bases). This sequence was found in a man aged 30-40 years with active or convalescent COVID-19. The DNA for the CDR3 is TGCGCCAGCAGCTTCTCGGGAACCGGGGAGCTGTTTTTT. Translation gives CASSFSGTGELFF.